This T cell receptor beta chain was recorded in a study of CD8+CD57+ T cells in acquired aplastic anemia listed by TCRdb under 2018. With regard to the full study: Extracted DNA from sorted CD4+ and CD8+ cells averaged around 3.4 ug, ranging from about 0.17 to 30 ug. Mean read counts for healthy donor samples were approximately 10 million for CD4+ cells and some 11 million for CD8+ cells. Findings and caveats that apply to the study as a whole: Around 28 CD8+ CDR3 sequences were found to be shared between patients and controls, but these sequences appeared to be highly expressed in patients and within the immunodominant clones of the patients. Patients and healthy controls showed no significant difference in CD8+ Simpson's diversity (P=0.060).

Genomic DNA was used as template for profiling of TCR beta VDJ combinations and CDR3 sequences. An Illumina HiSeq 2000 was used for TCR repertoire sequencing. On the study's bioinformatics: TRBV/TRBJ rearrangement plots, CDR3 size and DJ length profiles, and Simpson's diversity index were used to evaluate the repertoires. Whichever DNA sequence was most abundant in the deep sequencing data was defined as the immunodominant clone. CDR3 amino acid sequences were screened for sharing across subjects and compared with published repertoires and the VDJdb database. TCRdb applied fastp at Q25 and MiXCR to the public reads, then kept only in-frame beta chains. Entries that share a CDR3 protein sequence are merged under the most common genes and DNA. For this entry, the V and J calls and clone size follow TCRdb and not the study's own pipeline. This sample is represented by 100,000 to 150,000 distinct CDR3 sequences; roughly 50% of them were singletons. Jointly, the top ten make up roughly 2.5% of the sample.

Notes on this clonotype: There is no known antigen for this receptor. Base qualities are not recorded, but no much larger clone differs from it by a single base.

The CDR3 measures 14 amino acids from cysteine to phenylalanine. The DNA shown is the 42-base CDR3, in frame from base 1. Here V drops 5 bases and J drops 4 bases, and the junction holds 7 bases not matched to any gene. CDR1 and CDR2, per the germline V gene, are SGHTA and FQGNSA. In this study, sorted CD4+ and CD8+ T cells from the blood of healthy subjects and of severe aplastic anemia patients had their TCR repertoires deep-sequenced. Ficoll-Paque density gradient centrifugation was used to isolate peripheral blood mononuclear cells. Before DNA extraction, CD4+ and CD8+ T cells were sorted by FACS or by magnetic beads.

The TCR sequence derives from a human donor in good health, serving as a control. The specimen sequenced was sorted CD4+, CD8+, or CD8+CD57+ T cells (not recorded which) from PBMCs. The chain is encoded by TRBV7-2 joined to TRBJ2-7, with 8 junctional bases fitting TRBD1. CDR3 protein: CASSQGQAPYEQYF. At the DNA level, the sequence is TGTGCCAGCAGCCAGGGACAGGCCCCATACGAGCAGTACTTC.